The 5 T cell receptor beta chains below come from one sample, sequenced in a study of monozygotic twins with inflammatory bowel disease. TCRdb reprocessed the 5' RACE reads; each CDR3 protein has one entry and no DNA is given. In total, the table holds about 380,000 distinct CDR3 sequences. Sequencing was done on a sample of blood. Receptors were obtained from a human donor with ulcerative colitis or Crohn's disease, or a healthy co-twin of an affected twin (not recorded which).

The chain links TRBV4-3 to TRBJ1-2. Germline values: CDR1 LGHNA, CDR2 YSLEER. The CDR3 spans 15 residues. This CDR3 reads CASSQDAGAGYGYTF.

This chain joins TRBV20-1 and TRBJ2-3; checking the TCRdb D call of TRBD2 is not possible without DNA. The CDR3 loop spans 16 amino acids. Germline lookup yields CDR1 DFQATT and CDR2 SNEGSKA (reference sequence). CDR3 in amino acids: CSARSGLAARTDTQYF.

CDR3 loop: CATSSGYSMNTEAFF. The chain links TRBV24-1 to TRBJ1-1. This CDR3 spans 15 amino acids. Germline CDR1 is KGHDR and CDR2 is SFDVKD.

This chain's CDR3 is CAISESSERPDTQYF. This chain connects TRBV10-3 to TRBJ2-3. CDR1 and CDR2 from the germline V gene are ENHRY and SYGVKD. CDR3 length: 15 residues.

CDR3 protein: CASSSLQGDTTNEKLFF. The gene calls are TRBV6-5 and TRBJ1-4; TCRdb lists TRBD1, though no DNA is available to test this call. This CDR3 region has 17 residues. Germline V gives CDR1 MNHEY, CDR2 SVGAGI.